The 10 T cell receptor beta chains below all came from one sample that was sequenced in a study of T cells in Graves' hyperthyroidism and ophthalmopathy. Template material for amplifying TCR beta CDR3 regions consisted of RNA transcripts. HTBI primers were used for first-round RT-PCR of the TCR CDR3. TCRdb reprocessed the multiplex PCR reads via MiXCR and lists one record per CDR3 protein. Altogether a few hundred thousand distinct CDR3 sequences are present, 15% to 18% being singletons, with the ten largest covering about 7%. The sample comprised blood. The receptors here all came from a woman younger than 45 with Graves' hyperthyroidism.

This clonotype was counted many times. The gene calls are TRBV7-3 and TRBJ2-1, with TRBD1 identical over 7 bases. The CDR3 spans 13 residues. Germline CDR1 and CDR2: SGHTA and FQGTGA. Germline trimming cut 7 bases from V and 7 bases from J; bases unmatched to any gene: 7. CDR3 sequence: CASTRQGLNEQFF. Here the CDR3 DNA reads TGTGCCAGCACGCGACAGGGTTTGAATGAGCAGTTCTTC.

This clonotype was recorded many times. The rearrangement links TRBV4-2 to TRBJ2-3; D not resolved. There are 15 residues in the CDR3. The germline V gene encodes CDR1 LGHNA and CDR2 YNFKEQ. V lost 0 bases and J 0 bases, leaving 7 bases between the germline ends. The CDR3 DNA reads as TGTGCCAGCAGCCAAGATCGGTTTAGCACAGATACGCAGTATTTT. This gives the protein CASSQDRFSTDTQYF.

Points on this clonotype: A clone one base away is much larger, so this may be a read error. This rearrangement joins TRBV13 to TRBJ2-3; TRBD2 matches 8 bases. CDR3 length equals 15 residues. V gave up 6 bases and J gave up 6 bases; unmatched junction bases: 11. Per germline, CDR1 PRHDT and CDR2 FYEKMQ (reference sequence). CDR3 protein: CASSKAAGVGDTQYF. The DNA of the CDR3 is TGTGCCAGCAGTAAAGCAGCGGGAGTCGGGGATACGCAGTATTTT.

This clonotype has a handful of counts. The CDR3 DNA sequence: TGTGCCAGCAGTTTTCGGTCAGGCCTCTCCTACGAGCAGTACTTC. This gives the protein CASSFRSGLSYEQYF. V and J are TRBV28 and TRBJ2-7, with D hard to call. CDR3 length equals 15 residues. V was pared by 3 bases and J by 0 bases, with 12 bases between. The V gene's germline CDR1 is MDHEN and CDR2 SYDVKM.

Ten or more counts support this clonotype. The V gene is TRBV27, the J gene TRBJ2-1, with 10 bases fitting TRBD2. Germline V gives CDR1 MNHEY, CDR2 SMNVEV (reference sequence). The CDR3 consists of 16 residues. With V trimmed by 3 bases and J by 8 bases, 10 bases remained unmatched. CDR3 protein: CASSFKAGGPRDEQFF. The CDR3 DNA reads TGTGCCAGCAGTTTCAAAGCGGGAGGGCCTAGAGATGAGCAGTTCTTC.

About this clonotype itself: A much larger clonotype is one base distant, so this may be a read error. V and J are TRBV6-1 and TRBJ1-2, with TRBD1 matching 9 bases. The germline V gene encodes CDR1 MNHNS and CDR2 SASEGT. The CDR3 loop spans 13 amino acids. The CDR3 is CASARDRVNGHTF. In DNA form, the CDR3 reads TGTGCCAGCGCGAGGGACAGGGTTAATGGCCACACCTTC.

The table lists this clonotype with a few counts. V gene TRBV6-2 or TRBV6-3 combines with J gene TRBJ2-1, with 11 bases aligning to TRBD2. The CDR3 is made up of 17 amino acids. The germline gives CDR1 MNHEY, CDR2 SVGEGT. The V segment lost 6 bases and the J segment 7 bases; nucleotides outside the gene matches: 14. The CDR3 DNA sequence: TGTGCCAGCAGCCAGAACCCGGTACTAGCGGGAGTAAATGAGCAGTTCTTC. It specifies CASSQNPVLAGVNEQFF.

The chain combines TRBV20-1 with TRBJ2-1, with unresolved D. V shed 6 bases and J shed 9 bases, with 12 bases lying between them. Germline V gene lookup returns CDR1 DFQATT and CDR2 SNEGSKA (reference sequence). CDR3 size: 11 residues. The DNA of the CDR3 is TGCAGTGCGAGGACCCGAATTGAGCAGTTCTTC. This encodes CSARTRIEQFF.

To note about this clonotype: One end of the junction does not line up with germline, which may come from a read error. J is TRBJ1-4 and V is TRBV12-3 or TRBV12-4; 8 bases line up with TRBD1. CDR3 length equals 15 residues. This chain's CDR3 is CASRNQGAANEKLVF. CDR3 DNA: TGTGCCAGCAGAAATCAGGGGGCAGCTAATGAAAAACTGGTTTTT.

This clonotype was recorded at least ten times. V is TRBV20-1 and J is TRBJ1-1; D uncertain. The CDR3 runs 15 residues. V was trimmed by 6 bases and J by 1 base, leaving 18 bases between them. Germline V gives CDR1 DFQATT, CDR2 SNEGSKA (reference sequence). In DNA form, the CDR3 reads TGCAGTGCCGGGATACTTGGGCACACGAACACTGAAGCTTTCTTT. Translated: CSAGILGHTNTEAFF.